The 10 T cell receptor beta chains reported below all come from one sample, sequenced in a study of cytomegalovirus exposure and HLA in healthy donors. This PCR relied on a set of 60 Vbeta primers and 13 Jbeta primers. Only in-frame clones appear in the TCRdb table, and some are missing; sequencing was by immunoSEQ multiplex PCR. Of approximately 120,000 clones detected, approximately 80% appear once; the ten largest clones hold roughly 13%. The sequenced sample consisted of PBMCs. These receptors all come from a woman aged 40 to 50 in good health and CMV-seropositive.

This clone came up a few times. The V gene is TRBV27, the J gene TRBJ1-2; no reliable D call. V was clipped by 6 bases and J by 4 bases, with 6 bases between them. The CDR3 has 11 residues. Germline-derived CDR1 and CDR2 are MNHEY and SMNVEV (reference sequence). The CDR3 sequence is CASSGGYGYTF. CDR3 sequence (DNA): TGTGCCAGCAGCGGCGGCTATGGCTACACCTTC.

The chain joins TRBV29-1 to TRBJ1-2; tentative D call: TRBD1 (5 bases). Germline CDR1 and CDR2: SQVTM and ANQGSEA. V was cut by 4 bases and J by 0 bases, with 6 bases left in between. This CDR3 has 12 residues. DNA for the CDR3: TGCAGCGTTGGGACACCTAACTATGGCTACACCTTC. Protein sequence: CSVGTPNYGYTF.

This clone showed up many times. Other DNA sequences of this sample code for an identical CDR3. V usage is TRBV28 and J usage is TRBJ1-1; 7 positions match TRBD1. The length of the CDR3 is 15 residues. Looked up from germline, CDR1 is MDHEN and CDR2 is SYDVKM. V shed 3 bases, J shed 0 bases, and the junction held 4 bases outside the gene matches. The CDR3 region has the DNA TGTGCCAGCAGTTTCCCCGGGACAGTGAACACTGAAGCTTTCTTT. It is translated as CASSFPGTVNTEAFF. The full variable domain, with the rest looked up from reference TRBV28 and TRBJ1-1, is DVKVTQSSRYLVKRTGEKVFLECVQDMDHENMFWYRQDPGLGLRLIYFSYDVKMKEKGDIPEGYSVSREKKERFSLILESASTNQTSMYLCASSFPGTVNTEAFFGQGTRLTVV.

The chain links TRBV19 to TRBJ1-5, with 10 bases lining up with TRBD1. The junction had 7 bases not matched to a gene; V was cut back by 7 bases and J by 7 bases. The germline CDR1 and CDR2 sequences are LNHDA and SQIVND (reference sequence). The CDR3 spans 14 residues. This CDR3 reads CASTAGQGYQPQHF. The CDR3 bases are TGTGCCAGTACCGCGGGACAGGGGTACCAGCCCCAGCATTTT.

The rearrangement links TRBV19 to TRBJ2-6, with D possibly being TRBD2 (5 bases). Germline loops: CDR1 LNHDA, CDR2 SQIVND (reference sequence). The CDR3 is 16 amino acids. V was shortened by 0 bases and J by 0 bases, with 6 bases between the two germline ends. Here the CDR3 DNA reads TGTGCCAGTAGTATAGACAGCGGCTCTGGGGCCAACGTCCTGACTTTC. This codes for CASSIDSGSGANVLTF. The whole variable domain, remainder taken from reference TRBV19 and TRBJ2-6, is DGGITQSPKYLFRKEGQNVTLSCEQNLNHDAMYWYRQDPGQGLRLIYYSQIVNDFQKGDIAEGYSVSREKKESFPLTVTSAQKNPTAFYLCASSIDSGSGANVLTFGAGSRLTVL.

The chain joins TRBV28 to TRBJ2-7; TRBD1 matches 7 bases. V lost 6 bases, J lost 2 bases, and 4 bases stayed unmatched. Per germline, CDR1 MDHEN and CDR2 SYDVKM. The CDR3 length is 13 residues. The CDR3 DNA is TGTGCCAGCAGCCCGGGACAGACCTACGAGCAGTACTTC. Protein: CASSPGQTYEQYF. The whole variable domain, filled in from reference TRBV28 and TRBJ2-7, reads DVKVTQSSRYLVKRTGEKVFLECVQDMDHENMFWYRQDPGLGLRLIYFSYDVKMKEKGDIPEGYSVSREKKERFSLILESASTNQTSMYLCASSPGQTYEQYFGPGTRLTVT.

The chain links TRBV4-1 to TRBJ2-1, with D possibly being TRBD1 (6 bases). The CDR3 spans 14 residues. Germline V CDR1 and CDR2: MGHRA, YSYEKL. V was trimmed by 5 bases and J by 8 bases, leaving 16 bases between them. The CDR3 loop reads CASSFLEGDDEQFF. CDR3 bases: TGCGCCAGCAGCTTCCTCGAGGGGGACGATGAGCAGTTCTTC.

The chain is built from TRBV7-6 and TRBJ1-5; D is uncertain. The CDR3 is made up of 13 amino acids. Trimming removed 4 bases from V and 2 bases from J, with 6 bases in between. Germline V CDR1 and CDR2: SGHVS, FNYEAQ. CDR3 amino acids: CASSSSGNQPQHF. In DNA, the CDR3 is TGTGCCAGCAGCTCTAGTGGCAATCAGCCCCAGCATTTT. Full variable domain (remainder filled in from reference TRBV7-6 and TRBJ1-5): GAGVSQSPRYKVTKRGQDVALRCDPISGHVSLYWYRQALGQGPEFLTYFNYEAQQDKSGLPNDRFSAERPEGSISTLTIQRTEQRDSAMYRCASSSSGNQPQHFGDGTRLSIL.

The genes are TRBV18 and TRBJ2-5; a possible D gene is TRBD1 (5 bases). The V gene's germline CDR1 is KGHSH and CDR2 LQKENI. V shed 6 bases and J shed 3 bases, with 14 bases lying between them. The CDR3 extends over 14 amino acids. The CDR3 is CASSLQGFEETQYF. The CDR3 DNA reads as TGTGCCAGCTCCCTCCAGGGATTCGAAGAGACCCAGTACTTC.

The V gene is TRBV4-1, the J gene TRBJ1-2, with TRBD1 as a possible D gene (5 bases). Germline V gene sequence: CDR1 MGHRA, CDR2 YSYEKL. The CDR3 is made up of 16 amino acids. Trimming cost V 0 bases and J 4 bases, with 15 bases left between them. The CDR3 bases are TGCGCCAGCAGCCAAGATTTGCGGGGGGACTTCTATGGCTACACCTTC. Residues: CASSQDLRGDFYGYTF.